This entry lists 15 T cell receptor beta chains sequenced from one sample in a study of blood T cells in healthy people across ages. A J-beta primer mix and a sample-barcoded 5' primer were used in a second PCR of roughly 6 to 12 cycles. One entry per CDR3 protein, called by TCRdb with MiXCR from the 5' RACE reads. The sample holds around 820,000 distinct CDR3 sequences; around 25% are singletons and the top ten take 3% to 4%. This same sample was also part of a study on T cells of mothers and their children.

Sequencing used blood. These receptors were obtained from a boy aged 5-17 years in good health.

The chain couples TRBV11-2 to TRBJ2-7; 8 bases agree with TRBD1. V was clipped by 4 bases and J by 4 bases; unmatched bases: 9. This CDR3 is built from 15 residues. Per the germline V gene, CDR1 is SGHAT and CDR2 is FQNNGV. The CDR3 here is CASSYLPGQAYEQYF. DNA for the CDR3: TGTGCCAGCAGCTATCTGCCGGGACAGGCGTACGAGCAGTACTTC.

This chain joins TRBV6-9 and TRBJ2-3, with TRBD2 as a possible D gene (6 bases). Looked up from germline, CDR1 is MNHGY and CDR2 is SVAAGI. This CDR3 comprises 18 residues. Deletions cut 6 bases from V and 0 bases from J, with 22 bases between. DNA for the CDR3: TGTGCCAGCAGCTATATTTCCCACCGGGACTGTAGCACAGATACGCAGTATTTT. Protein: CASSYISHRDCSTDTQYF.

The chain links TRBV5-1 to TRBJ2-7; D gene unclear. Trimming removed 5 bases from V and 0 bases from J, with 12 bases in between. This CDR3 is built from 14 residues. The germline V gene encodes CDR1 SGHRS and CDR2 YFSETQ. CDR3 loop: CASSLAPASYEQYF. The DNA of the CDR3 is TGCGCCAGCAGTCTGGCCCCGGCCTCCTACGAGCAGTACTTC.

This clonotype was found a few times. V and J are TRBV28 and TRBJ2-3; D unresolved. Deletions cut 3 bases from V and 1 base from J, with 8 bases between. Germline V gives CDR1 MDHEN, CDR2 SYDVKM. The CDR3 runs 14 residues. This CDR3 reads CASSLMGGTDTQYF. CDR3 nucleotides: TGTGCCAGCAGTTTGATGGGCGGCACAGATACGCAGTATTTT.

The chain combines TRBV6-2 or TRBV6-3 with TRBJ2-3, with D possibly being TRBD1 (6 bases). Germline assignment: CDR1 MNHEY and CDR2 SVGEGT. Trimming took 4 bases from V and 11 from J, leaving 16 bases between them. The CDR3 length is 13 residues. CDR3 region: CASSSYGTRRQYF. The DNA of the CDR3 is TGTGCCAGCAGTTCCTACGGGACACGGAGGCAGTATTTT.

CDR3 in amino acids: CASSQADRDYEQFF. CDR3 nucleotide sequence: TGTGCCAGCAGCCAAGCTGACCGGGACTATGAGCAGTTCTTC. The V call is TRBV3-1, the J call TRBJ2-1; perhaps TRBD2 as D (6 bases). The ends were cut back, 1 base at V and 8 bases at J, with 12 bases in the middle. The CDR3 loop spans 14 amino acids. CDR1 and CDR2 from the germline V gene are LGHDT and YNNKEL (reference sequence).

This chain joins TRBV5-1 and TRBJ2-2; D is possibly TRBD1 (6 bases). This CDR3 has 15 amino acids. Germline values: CDR1 SGHRS, CDR2 YFSETQ. V gave up 5 bases and J gave up 2 bases, with 13 bases separating them. CDR3 in amino acids: CASSRSGENTGELFF. As DNA, the CDR3 is TGCGCCAGCAGTAGGTCAGGGGAAAACACCGGGGAGCTGTTTTTT.

This clonotype was seen more than once but under ten times. Sequence at one end of the junction differs from germline and may be a read error. The rearrangement joins TRBV10-3 to TRBJ2-5; 8 bases agree with TRBD2. Near its end, the DNA agrees better with TRBJ2-1, so the J call may be wrong. Germline CDR1 ENHRY, CDR2 SYGVKD. The CDR3 covers 17 residues. CDR3 nucleotide sequence: TGTGCCATCGGTGAAGGGTATGAGGGGACTAGTCGTTCTGAGCAGTTCTTC. Translated, it gives CAIGEGYEGTSRSEQFF.

The chain links TRBV7-9 to TRBJ2-7, with 11 bases lining up with TRBD2. The ends lost 5 bases at V and 6 bases at J; junction bases unmatched: 9. CDR3 size: 15 residues. Germline CDR1 is SEHNR and CDR2 is FQNEAQ (reference sequence). CDR3 protein: CASSPPRLAGFEQYF. The CDR3 bases are TGTGCCAGCAGCCCCCCTCGACTAGCGGGATTCGAGCAGTACTTC.

CDR3 loop: CASSFQLAGGSYEQYF. CDR3 bases: TGTGCCAGCAGCTTCCAACTAGCGGGGGGTTCCTACGAGCAGTACTTC. V usage is TRBV7-2 and J usage is TRBJ2-7; 12 nucleotides match TRBD2. J gave up 1 base and V 3 bases, and 4 bases lay outside the gene matches. The CDR3 contains 16 residues. Germline V CDR1 and CDR2: SGHTA, FQGNSA. Filled out from reference TRBV7-2 and TRBJ2-7, the complete variable domain reads GAGVSQSPSNKVTEKGKDVELRCDPISGHTALYWYRQSLGQGLEFLIYFQGNSAPDKSGLPSDRFSAERTGGSVSTLTIQRTQQEDSAVYLCASSFQLAGGSYEQYFGPGTRLTVT.

The chain recombines TRBV3-1 with TRBJ2-3; TRBD2 matches at 12 bases. J was trimmed by 5 bases and V by 4 bases; bases with no gene match: 7. CDR3 length equals 16 residues. Looked up from germline, CDR1 is LGHDT and CDR2 is YNNKEL (reference sequence). CDR3 sequence (DNA): TGTGCCAGCAGCCCCGGACTAGCGGGAACTCGAGATACGCAGTATTTT. The encoded protein is CASSPGLAGTRDTQYF.

This clonotype was counted a few times. V gene TRBV7-9 combines with J gene TRBJ2-2, with D tentatively TRBD2 (5 bases). The CDR3 extends over 18 amino acids. Germline lookup yields CDR1 SEHNR and CDR2 FQNEAQ (reference sequence). V dropped 4 bases and J dropped 7 bases, with 25 bases sitting between them. For the CDR3, the DNA is TGTGCCAGCAGCTCCACTCCTACTAGTCTCCCTTTTGACGGGGAGCTGTTTTTT. This gives the protein CASSSTPTSLPFDGELFF.

V is TRBV27 and J is TRBJ1-1; possible D gene TRBD1, 5 bases. This CDR3 comprises 17 residues. Germline values: CDR1 MNHEY, CDR2 SMNVEV (reference sequence). Trimming took 4 bases from V and 7 from J, leaving 25 bases between them. CDR3 sequence reads: CASSSYGASRDKSEAFF. DNA of the CDR3: TGTGCCAGCAGTTCGTATGGGGCGAGCAGGGATAAGAGTGAAGCTTTCTTT.

The J gene is TRBJ2-5, the V gene TRBV18; 8 nucleotides align to TRBD1. Looked up from germline, CDR1 is KGHSH and CDR2 is LQKENI. This CDR3 spans 15 amino acids. The junction had 11 bases not matched to a gene; V was cut back by 6 bases and J by 5 bases. CDR3 loop: CASSIGAGGMETQYF. In nucleotides, the CDR3 is TGTGCCAGCTCCATTGGGGCAGGGGGCATGGAGACCCAGTACTTC.

This sequence joins TRBV7-9 and TRBJ2-7; D might be TRBD2 (6 bases). The V gene's germline CDR1 is SEHNR and CDR2 FQNEAQ (reference sequence). V lost 5 bases to trimming and J lost 0 bases, with 11 bases between them. The CDR3 runs to 14 residues. The CDR3 protein is CASSEHGGSYEQYF. CDR3 in DNA: TGTGCCAGCAGCGAGCACGGGGGCTCCTACGAGCAGTACTTC.